This TCR beta chain originates from a study of blood T cell repertoires in COVID-19. V lost 4 bases, J lost 9 bases, and 9 bases stayed unmatched. The CDR3 extends over 14 amino acids. Looked up from germline, CDR1 is LGHDT and CDR2 is YNNKEL (reference sequence). Some clones are missing from TCRdb's copy, which holds only in-frame ones; the method was immunoSEQ multiplex PCR. The repertoire holds 150,000 to 200,000 clones, with 90% to 95% as singletons. This clone was seen once. The source material was peripheral blood. This clonotype was sampled from a woman aged 55-75 years with COVID-19, enrolled during active disease. The rearrangement links TRBV3-1 (or the pseudogene TRBV3-2) to TRBJ2-1, with 7 nucleotides matching TRBD1. CDR3 in DNA: TGTGCCAGCAGCCTAACGACAGGGAAAAGTGAGCAGTTCTTC. It translates to CASSLTTGKSEQFF.